These 6 T cell receptor beta chains originate from one sample sequenced in a study of T cell responses to AZD1222 COVID-19 vaccine. TCRdb's copy holds only in-frame clones and misses some; the assay was immunoSEQ multiplex PCR. The sample holds 110,000 or so clones, about 90% seen once. This material consisted of peripheral blood, taken on day 0 of AZD1222 vaccination. The receptor source for this set is an adult in good health.

This chain links TRBV11-2 with TRBJ1-3, with no clear D. Trimming took off 10 bases at V and 8 bases at J, with 12 bases between the two ends. Germline V gives CDR1 SGHAT, CDR2 FQNNGV. The length of the CDR3 is 11 residues. The CDR3 sequence is CATSLGHTIYF. Written as DNA, the CDR3 is TGTGCCACCTCCTTAGGTCACACCATATATTTT.

The rearrangement links TRBV11-2 to TRBJ1-2; possible D gene TRBD1, 6 bases. Germline lookup yields CDR1 SGHAT and CDR2 FQNNGV. The CDR3 is made up of 14 amino acids. V lost 0 bases and J lost 8, with 13 bases in between. CDR3 bases: TGTGCCAGCAGCTTAGAGGTCGGAGGGGGAGGCTACACCTTC. Encoded protein: CASSLEVGGGGYTF.

The chain employs TRBV19 and TRBJ2-1, with 16 bases identical to TRBD2. Germline V gene data show CDR1 as LNHDA and CDR2 as SQIVND (reference sequence). The CDR3 has 19 residues. V was clipped by 7 bases and J by 8 bases; unmatched bases: 17. CDR3 DNA sequence: TGTGCCAGTACCTTCTCCGGGACTAGCGGGAGGGCAGATTTCGATGAGCAGTTCTTC. Its protein is CASTFSGTSGRADFDEQFF.

The V call is TRBV3-1 (or the pseudogene TRBV3-2), the J call TRBJ2-7; 9 bases are a match to TRBD1. V shed 9 bases and J 6 bases; nucleotides not matched to a gene: 9. The length of the CDR3 is 13 residues. The germline V gene has CDR1 LGHDT and CDR2 YNNKEL (reference sequence). The CDR3 coding sequence is TGTGCCAGTCAAAGACAGGGGGACCTCGAGCAGTACTTC. It codes for CASQRQGDLEQYF.

The CDR3 DNA reads TGTGCCAGTAGTAACCCCGTGTCGGGGGGCACTGAAGCTTTCTTT. Encoded protein: CASSNPVSGGTEAFF. The rearrangement uses TRBV19 and TRBJ1-1; TRBD1 is a possible D gene (5 bases). CDR1 is LNHDA, CDR2 SQIVND, per germline (reference sequence). The CDR3 covers 15 residues. V gave up 4 bases and J gave up 4 bases, with 16 bases separating them.

V and J are TRBV24-1 and TRBJ2-1; a weak D match, TRBD1 (6 bases). The V gene lost 9 bases and the J gene lost 8 bases, with 13 bases spanning the gap. CDR1 and CDR2 from the germline V gene are KGHDR and SFDVKD. The CDR3 loop spans 12 amino acids. CDR3 residues: CATESGVDEQFF. In DNA form, the CDR3 reads TGTGCCACCGAATCAGGGGTGGATGAGCAGTTCTTC.